This entry lists 10 T cell receptor beta chains sequenced from one sample in a study of T-cell memory formation after mild COVID-19. TCRdb redid the calling of the 5' RACE reads with MiXCR, one entry per CDR3 protein. The sample lists tens of thousands of distinct CDR3 sequences; 15% to 20% were seen once. The sequenced sample was PBMCs or a T cell subset sorted from them (not recorded which). These receptors were taken from an adult who had mild COVID-19 (a few samples of this study predate the infection). Cell type and time point are not known.

Details on this clonotype: A read error is possible here, since a much larger clone lies one base away. V usage is TRBV7-9 and J usage is TRBJ2-1; either TRBD1 or TRBD2 may fit D (6 bases each). Germline CDR1 and CDR2: SEHNR and FQNEAQ (reference sequence). CDR3 size: 16 residues. Here the CDR3 reads CVSSPSWQGRGNEQFF. The CDR3 DNA follows: TGTGTCAGCAGCCCAAGTTGGCAGGGGCGGGGCAATGAGCAGTTCTTC.

This clonotype was observed many times. The chain has TRBV29-1 and TRBJ2-7; D is uncertain. Deletions cut 4 bases from V and 6 bases from J, with 13 bases between. The germline CDR1 and CDR2 sequences are SQVTM and ANQGSEA. CDR3 size: 12 residues. The CDR3 sequence: CSVGEIPSEQYF. For the CDR3, the DNA is TGCAGCGTTGGGGAAATTCCCAGCGAGCAGTACTTC.

The sample holds many counts of this clonotype. The chain joins TRBV5-1 to TRBJ2-5; unclear D gene. The germline V gene has CDR1 SGHRS and CDR2 YFSETQ. The CDR3 runs 14 residues. With 1 base removed from V and 5 bases from J, the gap between germline ends came to 12 bases. The CDR3 DNA follows: TGCGCCAGCAGCTTGTGGTCCCCACGGGAGACCCAGTACTTC. This encodes CASSLWSPRETQYF.

V and J are TRBV14 and TRBJ1-2, with TRBD1 matching 9 bases. The CDR3 extends over 13 amino acids. From germline, CDR1 is SGHDN and CDR2 FVKESK. Losses at the gene ends were 5 bases for V and 2 bases for J; bases not matched to a gene: 0. As DNA, the CDR3 is TGTGCCAGCAGCGGGACAGGGAACTATGGCTACACCTTC. It specifies CASSGTGNYGYTF.

This clonotype was counted many times. J is TRBJ2-1 and V is TRBV7-2; 11 bases match TRBD2. The CDR3 has 14 amino acids. J was trimmed by 15 bases and V by 5 bases; bases with no gene match: 12. Germline-derived CDR1 and CDR2 are SGHTA and FQGNSA. CDR3 in DNA: TGTGCCAGCAGCCCCTCGACTAGCGGGACCAAGCCGTTCTTC. It encodes CASSPSTSGTKPFF. Looking up the rest from reference TRBV7-2 and TRBJ2-1 gives the full variable domain: GAGVSQSPSNKVTEKGKDVELRCDPISGHTALYWYRQSLGQGLEFLIYFQGNSAPDKSGLPSDRFSAERTGGSVSTLTIQRTQQEDSAVYLCASSPSTSGTKPFFGPGTRLTVL.

This clonotype came up many times. The rearrangement links TRBV24-1 to TRBJ2-7; TRBD2 might be the D (6 bases). The CDR3 spans 13 residues. V was shortened by 9 bases and J by 4 bases, with 15 bases between the two germline ends. Germline CDR1 KGHDR, CDR2 SFDVKD. The chain's CDR3 is CATAPGGAYEQYF. In nucleotides, the CDR3 is TGTGCCACCGCCCCCGGGGGTGCTTACGAGCAGTACTTC.

The chain's CDR3 is CASSLRKGAYIRDEQFF. Written as DNA, the CDR3 is TGTGCCAGCAGCTTAAGAAAGGGGGCCTATATCCGCGATGAGCAGTTCTTC. The chain links TRBV7-8 to TRBJ2-1, with TRBD1 matching over 7 bases. Germline V gene sequence: CDR1 SGHVS, CDR2 FQNEAQ. V was pared by 2 bases and J by 8 bases, with 15 bases of the junction left unmatched. There are 17 residues in the CDR3.

Ten or more counts support this clonotype. The rearrangement joins TRBV12-3 or TRBV12-4 to TRBJ2-2; no firm D call. This CDR3 spans 13 amino acids. The germline V and J ends were trimmed by 8 bases and 1 base, with 8 bases remaining between them. CDR3 nucleotide sequence: TGTGCCAGCGCGAGCAGGAACACCGGGGAGCTGTTTTTT. It specifies CASASRNTGELFF.

This sequence joins TRBV5-1 and TRBJ2-3; TRBD1 agrees at 10 bases. The CDR3 has 16 amino acids. The V gene's germline CDR1 is SGHRS and CDR2 YFSETQ. Trimming removed 5 bases from V and 2 bases from J; junction bases left unmatched: 8. The CDR3 protein is CASRRRGQGSTDTQYF. In nucleotides, the CDR3 is TGCGCCAGCAGGAGGAGGGGACAGGGGTCCACAGATACGCAGTATTTT.

This rearrangement joins TRBV3-1 to TRBJ2-7, with 10 bases lining up with TRBD2. The CDR3 is 17 residues long. Germline assignment: CDR1 LGHDT and CDR2 YNNKEL (reference sequence). Trimming at V came to 3 bases and at J to 1 base, leaving 9 bases not matched to a gene. This CDR3 is CASSQLGASGRSYEQYF. The CDR3 nucleotides are TGTGCCAGCAGCCAGCTTGGCGCTAGCGGGAGATCCTACGAGCAGTACTTC.